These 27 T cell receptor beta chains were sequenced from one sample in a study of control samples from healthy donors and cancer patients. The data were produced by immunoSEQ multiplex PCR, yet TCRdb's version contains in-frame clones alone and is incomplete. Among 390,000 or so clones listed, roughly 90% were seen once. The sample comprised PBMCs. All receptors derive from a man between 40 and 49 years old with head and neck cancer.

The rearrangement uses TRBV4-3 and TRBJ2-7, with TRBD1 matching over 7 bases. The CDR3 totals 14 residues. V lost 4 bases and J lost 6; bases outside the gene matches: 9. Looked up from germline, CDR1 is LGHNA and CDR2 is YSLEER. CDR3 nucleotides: TGCGCCAGCAGCCTTGCAAGGGGGCTGGGCGAGCAGTACTTC. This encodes CASSLARGLGEQYF.

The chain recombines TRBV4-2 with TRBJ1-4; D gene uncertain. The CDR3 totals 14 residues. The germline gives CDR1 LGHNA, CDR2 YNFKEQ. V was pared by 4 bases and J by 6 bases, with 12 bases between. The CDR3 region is CASSRFFIDEKLFF. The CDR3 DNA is TGTGCCAGCAGCCGATTCTTTATTGATGAAAAACTGTTTTTT.

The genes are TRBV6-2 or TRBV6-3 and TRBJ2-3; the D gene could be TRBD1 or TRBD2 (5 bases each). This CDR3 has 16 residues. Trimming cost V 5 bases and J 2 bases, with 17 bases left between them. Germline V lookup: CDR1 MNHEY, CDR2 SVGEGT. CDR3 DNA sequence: TGTGCCAGCAGTGGCCCGGGACGCGAGAACACAGATACGCAGTATTTT. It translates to CASSGPGRENTDTQYF.

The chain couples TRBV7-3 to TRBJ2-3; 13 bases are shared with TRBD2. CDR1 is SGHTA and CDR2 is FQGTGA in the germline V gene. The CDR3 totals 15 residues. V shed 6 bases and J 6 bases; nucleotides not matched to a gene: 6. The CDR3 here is CASRGTSGGADTQYF. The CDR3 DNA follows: TGTGCCAGCAGAGGCACTAGCGGGGGGGCGGATACGCAGTATTTT.

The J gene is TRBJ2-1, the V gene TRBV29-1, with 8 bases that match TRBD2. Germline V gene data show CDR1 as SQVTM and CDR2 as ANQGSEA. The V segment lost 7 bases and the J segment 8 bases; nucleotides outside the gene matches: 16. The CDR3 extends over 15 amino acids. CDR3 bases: TGCAGCGGGGACTGGGTAGCGGGGTCTTTCTATGAGCAGTTCTTC. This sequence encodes CSGDWVAGSFYEQFF.

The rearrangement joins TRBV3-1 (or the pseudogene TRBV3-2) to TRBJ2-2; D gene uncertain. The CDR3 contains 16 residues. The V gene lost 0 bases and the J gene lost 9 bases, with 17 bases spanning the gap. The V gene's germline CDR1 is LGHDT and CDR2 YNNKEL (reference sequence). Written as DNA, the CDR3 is TGTGCCAGCAGCCAAGAGACGAACCCACCGGATCGGGAGCTGTTTTTT. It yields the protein CASSQETNPPDRELFF.

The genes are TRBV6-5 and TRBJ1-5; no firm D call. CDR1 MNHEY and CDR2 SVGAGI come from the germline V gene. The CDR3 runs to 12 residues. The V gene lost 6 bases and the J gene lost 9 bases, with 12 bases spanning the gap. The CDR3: CASRPTSLPQHF. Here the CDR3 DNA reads TGTGCCAGCAGGCCCACATCTTTGCCCCAGCATTTT.

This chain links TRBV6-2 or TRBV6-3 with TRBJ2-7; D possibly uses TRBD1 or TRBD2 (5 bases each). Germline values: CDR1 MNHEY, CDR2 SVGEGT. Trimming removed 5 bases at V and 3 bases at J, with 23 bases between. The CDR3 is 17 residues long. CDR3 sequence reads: CASSGPGRGRENYEQYF. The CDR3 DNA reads TGTGCCAGCAGTGGACCAGGTAGGGGCAGGGAGAACTACGAGCAGTACTTC.

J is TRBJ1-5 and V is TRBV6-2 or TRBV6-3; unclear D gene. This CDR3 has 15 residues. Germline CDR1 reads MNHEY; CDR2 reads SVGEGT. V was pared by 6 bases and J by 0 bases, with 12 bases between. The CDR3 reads CASSRPPGSNQPQHF. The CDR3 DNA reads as TGTGCCAGCAGCCGGCCCCCTGGTAGCAATCAGCCCCAGCATTTT.

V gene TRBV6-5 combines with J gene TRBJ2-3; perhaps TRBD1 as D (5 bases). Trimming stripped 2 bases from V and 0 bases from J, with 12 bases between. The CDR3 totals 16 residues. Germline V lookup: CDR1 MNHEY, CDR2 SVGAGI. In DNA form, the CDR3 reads TGTGCCAGCAGTTACGTTGCAGGGCTCAGCACAGATACGCAGTATTTT. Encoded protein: CASSYVAGLSTDTQYF.

The CDR3: CASSTLSGGSSGNTIYF. Here the CDR3 DNA reads TGTGCCAGTAGTACCTTATCAGGGGGGAGCTCGGGAAACACCATATATTTT. The chain employs TRBV19 and TRBJ1-3; TRBD1 aligns across 7 bases. There are 17 residues in the CDR3. The V gene's germline CDR1 is LNHDA and CDR2 SQIVND (reference sequence). The V and J ends lost 4 bases and 4 bases, in that order; junction bases with no gene match: 13.

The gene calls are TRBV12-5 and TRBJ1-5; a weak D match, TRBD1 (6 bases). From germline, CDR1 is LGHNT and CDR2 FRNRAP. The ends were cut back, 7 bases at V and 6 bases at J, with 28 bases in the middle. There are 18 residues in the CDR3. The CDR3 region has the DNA TGTGCTAGTGCCCCTCTTCGGGGGGGGACACGGGTTTTTCAGCCCCAGCATTTT. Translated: CASAPLRGGTRVFQPQHF. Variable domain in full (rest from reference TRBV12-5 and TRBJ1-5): DARVTQTPRHKVTEMGQEVTMRCQPILGHNTVFWYRQTMMQGLELLAYFRNRAPLDDSGMPKDRFSAEMPDATLATLKIQPSEPRDSAVYFCASAPLRGGTRVFQPQHFGDGTRLSIL.

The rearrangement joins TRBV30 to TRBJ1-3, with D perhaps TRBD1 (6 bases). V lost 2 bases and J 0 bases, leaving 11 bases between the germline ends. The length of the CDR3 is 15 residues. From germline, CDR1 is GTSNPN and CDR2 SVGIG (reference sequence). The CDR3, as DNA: TGTGCCTGGAGTACCGACAGGTACTCTGGAAACACCATATATTTT. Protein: CAWSTDRYSGNTIYF.

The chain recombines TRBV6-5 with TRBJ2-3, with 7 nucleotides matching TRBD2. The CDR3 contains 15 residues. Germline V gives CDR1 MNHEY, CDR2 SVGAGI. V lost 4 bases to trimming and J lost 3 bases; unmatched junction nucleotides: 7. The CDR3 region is CASSLDSGGTDTQYF. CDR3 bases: TGTGCCAGCAGTTTGGACTCGGGGGGAACAGATACGCAGTATTTT.

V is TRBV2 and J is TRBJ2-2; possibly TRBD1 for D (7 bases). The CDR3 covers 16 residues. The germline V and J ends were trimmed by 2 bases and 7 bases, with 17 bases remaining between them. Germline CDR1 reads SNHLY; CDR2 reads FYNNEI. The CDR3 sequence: CASSEQGGYFDGELFF. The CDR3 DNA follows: TGTGCCAGCAGTGAACAGGGGGGTTATTTTGACGGGGAGCTGTTTTTT.

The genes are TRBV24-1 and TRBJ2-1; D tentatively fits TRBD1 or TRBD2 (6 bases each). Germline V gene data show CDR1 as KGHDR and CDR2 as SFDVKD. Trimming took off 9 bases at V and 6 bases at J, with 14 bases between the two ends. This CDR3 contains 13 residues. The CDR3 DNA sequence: TGTGCCACCGGGGGGCAGGGTATCAATGAGCAGTTCTTC. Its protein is CATGGQGINEQFF.

CDR3 sequence reads: CASSYGRSSYEQYF. In DNA, the CDR3 is TGTGCCAGCAGTTATGGGAGGAGCTCCTACGAGCAGTACTTC. The chain employs TRBV6-2 or TRBV6-3 and TRBJ2-7; D might be TRBD2 (6 bases). Germline V CDR1 and CDR2: MNHEY, SVGEGT. The CDR3 runs to 14 residues. V was shortened by 3 bases and J by 0 bases, with 9 bases between the two germline ends.

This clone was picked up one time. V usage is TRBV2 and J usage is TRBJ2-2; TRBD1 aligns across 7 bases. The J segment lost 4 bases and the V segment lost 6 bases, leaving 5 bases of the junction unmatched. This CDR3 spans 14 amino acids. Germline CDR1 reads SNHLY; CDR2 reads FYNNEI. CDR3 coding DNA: TGTGCCAGCAGCCCGGGACAGCCCACCGGGGAGCTGTTTTTT. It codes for CASSPGQPTGELFF.

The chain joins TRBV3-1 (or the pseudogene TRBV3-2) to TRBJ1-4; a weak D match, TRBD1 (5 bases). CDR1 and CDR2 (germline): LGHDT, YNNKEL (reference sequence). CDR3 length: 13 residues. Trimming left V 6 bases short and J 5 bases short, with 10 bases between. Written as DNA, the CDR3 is TGTGCCAGCAGAGGGGAGGAGAATGAAAAACTGTTTTTT. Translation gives CASRGEENEKLFF.

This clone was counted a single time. The CDR3 here is CASSLGLAGADTQYF. The CDR3 DNA reads as TGTGCCAGCAGCTTGGGACTAGCGGGGGCCGATACGCAGTATTTT. V gene TRBV5-5 combines with J gene TRBJ2-3, with 12 bases fitting TRBD2. The germline CDR1 and CDR2 sequences are SGHKS and YYEKEE (reference sequence). Trimming removed 0 bases from V and 6 bases from J; junction bases left unmatched: 2. This CDR3 contains 15 residues.

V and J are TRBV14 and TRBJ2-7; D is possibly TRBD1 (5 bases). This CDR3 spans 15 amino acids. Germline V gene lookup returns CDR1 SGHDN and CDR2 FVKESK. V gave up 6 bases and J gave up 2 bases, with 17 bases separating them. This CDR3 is CASRHRTSKTYEQYF. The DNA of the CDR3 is TGTGCCAGCAGACATCGGACAAGTAAAACCTACGAGCAGTACTTC.

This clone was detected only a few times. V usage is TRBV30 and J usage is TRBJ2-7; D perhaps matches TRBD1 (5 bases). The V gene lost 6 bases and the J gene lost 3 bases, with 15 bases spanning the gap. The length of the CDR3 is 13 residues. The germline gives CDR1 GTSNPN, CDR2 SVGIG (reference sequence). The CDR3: CACLPSRDYEQYF. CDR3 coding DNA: TGTGCCTGCCTACCAAGCAGGGACTACGAGCAGTACTTC.

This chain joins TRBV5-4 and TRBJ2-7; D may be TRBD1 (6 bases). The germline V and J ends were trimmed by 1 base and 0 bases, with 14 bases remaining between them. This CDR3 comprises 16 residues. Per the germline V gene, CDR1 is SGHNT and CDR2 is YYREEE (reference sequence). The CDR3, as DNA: TGTGCCAGCAGCTTGAGTCTACAGGGTAGCTCCTACGAGCAGTACTTC. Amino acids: CASSLSLQGSSYEQYF.

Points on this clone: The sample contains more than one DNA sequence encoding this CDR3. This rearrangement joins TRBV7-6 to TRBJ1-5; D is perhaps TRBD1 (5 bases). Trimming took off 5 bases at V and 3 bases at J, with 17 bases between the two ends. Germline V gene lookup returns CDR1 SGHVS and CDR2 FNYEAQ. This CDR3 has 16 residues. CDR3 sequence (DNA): TGTGCCAGCAGCCCAGAGGTATCGGGGGTCAATCAGCCCCAGCATTTT. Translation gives CASSPEVSGVNQPQHF. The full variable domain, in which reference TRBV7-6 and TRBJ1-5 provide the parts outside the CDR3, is GAGVSQSPRYKVTKRGQDVALRCDPISGHVSLYWYRQALGQGPEFLTYFNYEAQQDKSGLPNDRFSAERPEGSISTLTIQRTEQRDSAMYRCASSPEVSGVNQPQHFGDGTRLSIL.

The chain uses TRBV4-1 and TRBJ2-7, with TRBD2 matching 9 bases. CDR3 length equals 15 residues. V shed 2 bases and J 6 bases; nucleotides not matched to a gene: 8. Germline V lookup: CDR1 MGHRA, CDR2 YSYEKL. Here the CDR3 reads CASSQPLRGGSEQYF. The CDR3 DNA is TGCGCCAGCAGCCAACCCTTGCGGGGGGGCAGCGAGCAGTACTTC.

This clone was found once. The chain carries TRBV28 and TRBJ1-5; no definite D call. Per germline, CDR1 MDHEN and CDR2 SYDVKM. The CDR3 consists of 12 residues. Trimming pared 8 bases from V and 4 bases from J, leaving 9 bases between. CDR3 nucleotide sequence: TGTGCCAGCCGATCGTTAAATCAGCCCCAGCATTTT. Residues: CASRSLNQPQHF.

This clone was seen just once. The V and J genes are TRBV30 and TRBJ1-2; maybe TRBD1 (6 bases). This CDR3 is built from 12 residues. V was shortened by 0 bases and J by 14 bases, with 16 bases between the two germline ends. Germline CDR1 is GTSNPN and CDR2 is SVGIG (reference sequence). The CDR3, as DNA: TGTGCCTGGAGTGTACACCAGGACAGCAATACCTTC. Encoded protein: CAWSVHQDSNTF.